Presented here are 14 T cell receptor beta chains from one specimen sequenced in a study of blood T cells in healthy people across ages. A second about 6 to 11 cycle PCR used barcoded and J-beta primers. TCRdb itself ran the 5' RACE reads through MiXCR, one entry per CDR3 protein. The sample carries 1.5 million to 2 million distinct CDR3 sequences, less than 50% recorded once. The sample was blood. All receptors come from a middle-aged woman in good health.

The sample holds one count of this clonotype. The junction departs from germline at one end; a sequencing error may be responsible. The J gene is TRBJ2-7, the V gene TRBV18; D is possibly TRBD1 (5 bases). The CDR3 sequence is 14 residues long. The germline gives CDR1 KGHSH, CDR2 LQKENI. The CDR3 protein is CACSPPGKDYEQYF. CDR3 nucleotide sequence: TGTGCCTGCTCACCACCAGGGAAAGACTACGAGCAGTACTTC.

The V call is TRBV6-6, the J call TRBJ2-5; TRBD1 aligns across 7 bases. This CDR3 has 15 residues. V lost 6 bases, J lost 5 bases, and 12 bases stayed unmatched. CDR1 is MNHNY, CDR2 SVGAGI, per germline (reference sequence). CDR3 loop: CASSYYGDSSETQYF. The CDR3 region has the DNA TGTGCCAGCAGCTATTACGGGGACAGCAGTGAGACCCAGTACTTC.

The rearrangement links TRBV7-9 to TRBJ2-7; 8 nucleotides agree with TRBD1. CDR3 length: 17 amino acids. With 1 base clipped from V and 0 bases from J, the junction kept 8 bases outside the gene matches. CDR1 is SEHNR, CDR2 FQNEAQ, per germline (reference sequence). The CDR3 DNA is TGTGCCAGCAGCTTAGAGTCTTACGGACAGGGCTCCTACGAGCAGTACTTC. Translation: CASSLESYGQGSYEQYF.

The chain has TRBV7-6 and TRBJ2-2; D might be TRBD1 (6 bases). Trimming shortened V by 6 bases and J by 0 bases, and 11 bases separated the two germline ends. The CDR3 extends over 15 amino acids. Per the germline V gene, CDR1 is SGHVS and CDR2 is FNYEAQ. The CDR3 loop is CASRLDRTNTGELFF. The CDR3 DNA follows: TGTGCCAGCAGACTCGACAGGACGAACACCGGGGAGCTGTTTTTT. The whole variable domain, filled in from reference TRBV7-6 and TRBJ2-2, reads GAGVSQSPRYKVTKRGQDVALRCDPISGHVSLYWYRQALGQGPEFLTYFNYEAQQDKSGLPNDRFSAERPEGSISTLTIQRTEQRDSAMYRCASRLDRTNTGELFFGEGSRLTVL.

The chain employs TRBV14 and TRBJ2-5; D uncertain. The V end was cut by 4 bases, the J end by 0 bases, with 9 bases between. This CDR3 is built from 14 residues. Germline V gene data show CDR1 as SGHDN and CDR2 as FVKESK. The CDR3 DNA is TGTGCCAGCAGCCCGACACGGTACCAAGAGACCCAGTACTTC. This codes for CASSPTRYQETQYF.

This rearrangement joins TRBV7-8 to TRBJ2-4; D may be TRBD1 (6 bases). The CDR3 extends over 15 amino acids. CDR1 SGHVS and CDR2 FQNEAQ come from the germline V gene. V was clipped by 5 bases and J by 4 bases, with 15 bases between them. The CDR3 spells CASSRSEGVKNIQYF. The CDR3 DNA is TGTGCCAGCAGCCGTAGTGAGGGGGTGAAAAACATTCAGTACTTC.

This clonotype was counted once. This chain links TRBV6-6 with TRBJ1-2; 12 bases line up with TRBD1. Looked up from germline, CDR1 is MNHNY and CDR2 is SVGAGI (reference sequence). This CDR3 is 15 amino acids long. After removal of 6 bases from V and 7 bases from J, the junction contained 9 bases not matched to a gene. CDR3 amino acids: CASSQWGQGARGYTF. Here the CDR3 DNA reads TGTGCCAGCAGCCAGTGGGGACAGGGGGCGCGTGGCTACACCTTC.

In this sample, this clonotype turned up once. The V call is TRBV28, the J call TRBJ2-4; D is unclear. The DNA matches TRBJ2-5 better at its end, which makes the J call doubtful. Germline CDR1 reads MDHEN; CDR2 reads SYDVKM. The CDR3 totals 16 residues. The chain's CDR3 is CASSLSPAALEETQYF. CDR3 sequence (DNA): TGTGCCAGCAGTTTATCCCCCGCAGCTCTTGAGGAGACCCAGTACTTC.

This clonotype has more than one count but fewer than ten. CDR3 in amino acids: CASSRLKFTEHGYTF. The CDR3 bases are TGTGCCAGCAGTCGGTTAAAATTTACAGAACATGGCTACACCTTC. The chain links TRBV27 to TRBJ1-2; D call uncertain. The CDR3 runs 15 residues. CDR1 is MNHEY and CDR2 is SMNVEV in the germline V gene (reference sequence). V lost 5 bases and J 6 bases, leaving 19 bases between the germline ends.

This clonotype was found a few times. The chain employs TRBV10-3 and TRBJ2-7; D unclear. This CDR3 region has 12 residues. CDR1 is ENHRY and CDR2 is SYGVKD in the germline V gene. Trimming removed 6 bases from V and 5 bases from J, with 11 bases in between. As DNA, the CDR3 is TGTGCCATCAGCTCACGAAATCACGAGCAGTACTTC. Translating it yields CAISSRNHEQYF.

V gene TRBV20-1 combines with J gene TRBJ2-4; 9 bases agree with TRBD2. The J call may be in error: the DNA end matches TRBJ2-7 better. The CDR3 runs to 14 residues. The germline V gene has CDR1 DFQATT and CDR2 SNEGSKA (reference sequence). CDR3 bases: TGCAGTGCTAGAGACCGGACTAGCGTATACGAGCAGTACTTC. Its protein is CSARDRTSVYEQYF.

The table lists this clonotype with a few counts. The V call is TRBV7-2, the J call TRBJ2-5; 9 nucleotides line up with TRBD2. Germline CDR1 is SGHTA and CDR2 is FQGNSA. Trimming removed 2 bases from V and 2 bases from J; junction bases left unmatched: 6. There are 16 residues in the CDR3. The CDR3 is CASSLNGGGAQETQYF. Written as DNA, the CDR3 is TGTGCCAGCAGCTTAAATGGCGGGGGGGCACAAGAGACCCAGTACTTC.

This clonotype has more than one count but fewer than ten. The rearrangement uses TRBV15 and TRBJ1-2; no firm D call. Germline CDR1 and CDR2: LNHNV and YYDKDF (reference sequence). The ends were cut back, 0 bases at V and 0 bases at J, with 8 bases in the middle. The CDR3 contains 15 residues. The CDR3 is CATSRDLGSNYGYTF. CDR3 coding DNA: TGTGCCACCAGCAGAGATCTGGGTTCTAACTATGGCTACACCTTC.

The chain combines TRBV4-1 with TRBJ1-4; a weak D match, TRBD1 (5 bases). This CDR3 is built from 15 residues. Germline CDR1 is MGHRA and CDR2 is YSYEKL. The V gene lost 4 bases and the J gene lost 6 bases, with 15 bases spanning the gap. The CDR3 spells CASSPRGGSDEKLFF. The CDR3 DNA follows: TGCGCCAGCAGCCCACGGGGGGGTAGTGATGAAAAACTGTTTTTT.